This TCR beta chain comes out of a study of T cell responses to AZD1222 COVID-19 vaccine. V lost 3 bases and J lost 6, with 17 bases in between. CDR1 and CDR2 (germline): DFQATT, SNEGSKA (reference sequence). The CDR3 is made up of 14 amino acids. Sequencing used immunoSEQ multiplex PCR; TCRdb keeps in-frame clones, though not all of them. The table lists some 180,000 clones, around 88% of them singletons, with 0.4% to 0.5% in the top ten. The chain employs TRBV20-1 and TRBJ1-1; maybe TRBD1 (5 bases). This clonotype was obtained from an adult in good health. The sample in question was peripheral blood, obtained on day 0 of AZD1222 vaccination. The CDR3 protein is CSASYIRDDAEAFF. For the CDR3, the DNA is TGCAGTGCTAGTTACATTAGGGACGATGCTGAAGCTTTCTTT.